This T cell receptor (beta chain) was sequenced during a study of technical replicates of blood from several donors. The CDR3 covers 15 residues. V was clipped by 3 bases and J by 8 bases; unmatched bases: 6. The germline gives CDR1 LNHDA, CDR2 SQIVND (reference sequence). Data came from immunoSEQ multiplex PCR; TCRdb stores just in-frame clones and leaves some out. This sample yields tens of thousands of clones, of which roughly 94% are seen a single time; about 0.35% belongs to the top ten. The TCR comes from a human donor in good health. The chain carries TRBV19 and TRBJ2-2; TRBD1 matches 10 bases. Sequencing was carried out using T cells isolated from PBMCs. CDR3 sequence: CASSIPGQGIGELFF. The CDR3 bases are TGTGCCAGTAGTATCCCGGGACAGGGGATAGGGGAGCTGTTTTTT.